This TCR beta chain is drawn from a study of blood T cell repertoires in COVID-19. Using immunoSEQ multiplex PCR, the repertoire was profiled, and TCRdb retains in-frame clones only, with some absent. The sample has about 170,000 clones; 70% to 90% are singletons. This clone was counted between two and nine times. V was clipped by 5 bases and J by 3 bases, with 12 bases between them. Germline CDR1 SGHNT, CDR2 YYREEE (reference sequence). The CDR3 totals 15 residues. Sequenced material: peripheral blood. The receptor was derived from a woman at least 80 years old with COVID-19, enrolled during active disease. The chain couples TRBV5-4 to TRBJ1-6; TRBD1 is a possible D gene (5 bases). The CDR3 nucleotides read TGTGCCAGCAGTCTGGGGGGAGTCTATAATTCACCCCTCCACTTT. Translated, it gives CASSLGGVYNSPLHF.